A selection of T cell receptor beta chains follows, all from one sample in a study of blood T cells in healthy people across ages. TCRdb reprocessed the 5' RACE reads with MiXCR, giving one entry per CDR3 protein. The sample comprises 1.5 million to 2 million distinct CDR3 sequences, 40% to 55% of which are singletons, and roughly 2.1% rests with the top ten. The specimen was blood. These receptors were collected from a woman between 40 and 55 years old in good health. The conserved cysteine and the conserved F or W are not part of the CDR3 here. The D gene is left open where the match is weak.

CDR3 length | V gene | D gene | CDR3 protein
13 | TRBV7-8 | TRBD1 | ASTYRQGSSYEQY
15 | TRBV6-5 | . | ASSYSKPGSSYNEQF
10 | TRBV6-1 | . | ASSAESEKLF
12 | TRBV25-1 | . | ASREQGKNTEAF
16 | TRBV15 | . | ATQNPSGPQGDTDTQY
10 | TRBV6-2/TRBV6-3 | . | ASSWMGREQY
12 | TRBV16 | . | ASRPTGKSYEQY
12 | TRBV7-2 | . | ASSSSRAQETQY
12 | TRBV7-2 | TRBD1 | ASRTTGNPYGYT
14 | TRBV14 | TRBD2 | ASSRPGAGEYNEQF
10 | TRBV10-3 | . | AIRESNTEAF
12 | TRBV12-3/TRBV12-4 | TRBD1 | ASSHGQGNSPLH
11 | TRBV20-1 | . | SARGPIQETQY
15 | TRBV7-2 | . | ASSLGVGGRRTDTQY
14 | TRBV4-3 | TRBD2 | ASSQNRGLAVETQY
13 | TRBV11-1 | . | ASSLTGQVDQPQH
17 | TRBV4-3 | TRBD1 | ASSQVRSGQGASTDTQY
13 | TRBV6-2/TRBV6-3 | TRBD1 | ASSAPWTGAYEQY
16 | TRBV5-5 | TRBD1 | ASSFSWGGQGFLYEQY
14 | TRBV20-1 | . | SARVRIEGVQETQY
12 | TRBV6-2/TRBV6-3 | TRBD1 | ASSETGAKRAQY
10 | TRBV10-2 | . | ASAHDTDTQY
11 | TRBV7-9 | . | ASSFNRADEQF
12 | TRBV15 | TRBD1 | VTSFDRGFDEQY
13 | TRBV20-1 | TRBD2 | SARALAGGFNEQF
15 | TRBV4-1 | . | ASSQEPPGPLLAAQF
11 | TRBV20-1 | . | SALSNINYGYT
10 | TRBV25-1 | TRBD1 | AVRGRYNEQY
9 | TRBV29-1 | . | SVSSTEKLF
12 | TRBV5-4 | . | ASSFSQGFYGYT
13 | TRBV27 | TRBD2 | ASSQATSGGETQY
14 | TRBV14 | TRBD1 | ASSQDRGLVNSPLH
11 | TRBV7-2 | . | ASSFYITDTQY
14 | TRBV27 | . | ASSLGLRGINEKLF
13 | TRBV4-1 | . | ASSQDASGTYEQY
10 | TRBV12-3/TRBV12-4 | . | ASSFTENIQY
12 | TRBV10-1 | . | ASSEVGVGETQY
13 | TRBV4-1 | TRBD1 | ASSRGTAARQPQH
13 | TRBV11-2 | . | ASSLGTRAYNGQF
13 | TRBV20-1 | TRBD2 | SASSGLAGGYEQY
11 | TRBV24-1 | TRBD1 | ATSEVGGYEQF
12 | TRBV7-2 | TRBD1 | ASSPRDRGYEQF
9 | TRBV5-1 | . | ASSLNREQF
10 | TRBV6-5 | TRBD1 | ASSYSTGAQY
10 | TRBV7-2 | TRBD1 | ASSSQGGLQF
11 | TRBV20-1 | . | SAGYRGGEAQY
10 | TRBV12-3/TRBV12-4 | . | ASSLDWRPQH
12 | TRBV4-2 | . | ASSLDTRGTEQF
12 | TRBV28 | . | ASSPPGRGYGYT
12 | TRBV2 | TRBD2 | ASLVGTNSYEQY
11 | TRBV11-2 | . | ASSSDVGVEQY
12 | TRBV29-1 | . | SATTGITPYGYT